What follows are 21 T cell receptor beta chains derived from one specimen sequenced in a study of response to subunit inactivated influenza vaccine. TCRdb analysed the RT-PCR reads with MiXCR anew, one entry per CDR3 protein. The sample records about 500,000 distinct CDR3 sequences, 16% being singletons. Here the sequenced sample was CD4+ T cells sorted from PBMCs, taken less than 30 months after vaccination. The receptors stem from a man between 50 and 69 years old who received an inactivated influenza vaccine.

This clonotype was found a few times. J is TRBJ2-5 and V is TRBV4-1; D uncertain. Trimming removed 1 base from V and 5 bases from J, with 14 bases in between. Germline V CDR1 and CDR2: MGHRA, YSYEKL. This CDR3 is 15 amino acids long. CDR3 nucleotides: TGCGCCAGCAGCCAAGTACGAGGCCCGGTGGAGACCCAGTACTTC. Its protein product is CASSQVRGPVETQYF.

This clonotype was seen more than once but under ten times. The chain combines TRBV5-1 with TRBJ2-3; 7 positions match TRBD2. Per the germline V gene, CDR1 is SGHRS and CDR2 is YFSETQ. Germline trimming cut 0 bases from V and 2 bases from J; bases unmatched to any gene: 6. CDR3 length equals 16 residues. The CDR3 DNA reads as TGCGCCAGCAGCTTGGGGGCTAGCGGTCCCACAGATACGCAGTATTTT. Its protein product is CASSLGASGPTDTQYF.

This chain connects TRBV9 to TRBJ2-1, with a weak D call TRBD2 (6 bases). The V and J ends lost 0 bases and 4 bases respectively, with 8 bases between them. The CDR3 has 14 residues. CDR1 SGDLS and CDR2 YYNGEE come from the germline V gene. CDR3 amino acids: CASSVGGIYNEQFF. The CDR3 coding sequence is TGTGCCAGCAGCGTAGGCGGGATTTACAATGAGCAGTTCTTC.

This clonotype occurred a few times. The V call is TRBV5-4, the J call TRBJ2-5, with D possibly matching TRBD1 (5 bases). V was pared by 2 bases and J by 3 bases, with 8 bases between. From germline, CDR1 is SGHNT and CDR2 YYREEE (reference sequence). CDR3 length: 13 amino acids. The CDR3 DNA sequence: TGTGCCAGCAGCTTTGACAGAAAAGAGACCCAGTACTTC. It encodes CASSFDRKETQYF.

Only a few counts were recorded for this clonotype. This rearrangement joins TRBV2 to TRBJ2-3; TRBD2 aligns across 10 bases. This CDR3 is built from 15 residues. The germline CDR1 and CDR2 sequences are SNHLY and FYNNEI. J was trimmed by 4 bases and V by 2 bases; bases with no gene match: 3. CDR3 in DNA: TGTGCCAGCAGTGAAAGTGGACTAGCGGCAGATACGCAGTATTTT. Translating it yields CASSESGLAADTQYF.

In its sample, this clonotype was seen many times. This rearrangement joins TRBV29-1 to TRBJ2-6; 7 nucleotides match TRBD1. V shed 6 bases and J 17 bases; nucleotides not matched to a gene: 10. The CDR3 covers 11 residues. In germline, CDR1 is SQVTM, CDR2 ANQGSEA. The CDR3 DNA reads TGCAGCGTCCTAACAGGGGCGGTGGTGACTTTC. It encodes CSVLTGAVVTF. Based on the CDR3 plus reference TRBV29-1 and TRBJ2-6, the full variable domain is SAVISQKPSRDICQRGTSLTIQCQVDSQVTMMFWYRQQPGQSLTLIATANQGSEATYESGFVIDKFPISRPNLTFSTLTVSNMSPEDSSIYLCSVLTGAVVTFGAGSRLTVL.

The chain uses TRBV6-2 or TRBV6-3 and TRBJ2-7, with TRBD1 matching over 11 bases. V was clipped by 6 bases and J by 0 bases; unmatched bases: 10. The germline CDR1 and CDR2 sequences are MNHEY and SVGEGT. The CDR3 runs to 17 residues. The CDR3 loop reads CASSSDRGPTSSYEQYF. CDR3 nucleotides: TGTGCCAGCAGCTCGGACAGGGGGCCTACAAGCTCCTACGAGCAGTACTTC.

There are a few counts of this clonotype. The rearrangement joins TRBV11-2 to TRBJ2-7, with 13 bases that match TRBD2. Germline V gene lookup returns CDR1 SGHAT and CDR2 FQNNGV. Unmatched junction bases numbered 4, after V lost 5 bases and J lost 9 bases. CDR3 length: 13 amino acids. The DNA of the CDR3 is TGTGCCAGCAGCCCGGGGACTAGCGGGGTGCAGTACTTC. Amino acids: CASSPGTSGVQYF.

The chain links TRBV19 to TRBJ2-6, with unresolved D. The CDR3 length is 15 residues. Trimming stripped 1 base from V and 0 bases from J, with 4 bases between. In germline, CDR1 is LNHDA, CDR2 SQIVND (reference sequence). The CDR3 loop is CASSIGISGANVLTF. In nucleotides, the CDR3 is TGTGCCAGTAGTATAGGGATCTCTGGGGCCAACGTCCTGACTTTC.

This chain links TRBV20-1 with TRBJ2-3, with D perhaps assigned TRBD1 or TRBD2 (5 bases each). V was clipped by 1 base and J by 8 bases, with 13 bases between them. CDR1 is DFQATT and CDR2 is SNEGSKA in the germline V gene (reference sequence). CDR3 length equals 13 residues. Here the CDR3 DNA reads TGCAGTGCTAGAGGAAGGTCCGGGACTACGCAGTATTTT. Residues: CSARGRSGTTQYF.

A few counts support this clonotype. This chain joins TRBV29-1 and TRBJ2-1; 9 bases match TRBD2. There are 16 residues in the CDR3. The germline V gene encodes CDR1 SQVTM and CDR2 ANQGSEA. With 4 bases clipped from V and 1 base from J, the junction kept 8 bases outside the gene matches. CDR3 residues: CSVGSASGNSYNEQFF. The DNA of the CDR3 is TGCAGCGTTGGATCGGCTAGCGGGAATTCCTACAATGAGCAGTTCTTC.

This clonotype was counted only a few times. The rearrangement joins TRBV20-1 to TRBJ1-5; no firm D call. In germline, CDR1 is DFQATT, CDR2 SNEGSKA (reference sequence). Deletions cut 3 bases from V and 0 bases from J, with 9 bases between. This CDR3 is built from 14 residues. The CDR3 sequence is CSASGEISNQPQHF. For the CDR3, the DNA is TGCAGTGCTAGCGGAGAGATTAGCAATCAGCCCCAGCATTTT.

Many counts were recorded for this clonotype. This chain links TRBV11-2 with TRBJ2-7; tentatively, D is TRBD1 (6 bases). Looked up from germline, CDR1 is SGHAT and CDR2 is FQNNGV. The V gene lost 0 bases and the J gene lost 6 bases, with 15 bases spanning the gap. The CDR3 extends over 15 amino acids. CDR3 coding DNA: TGTGCCAGCAGCTTAGATGTCACAGGGACACGCGAGCAGTACTTC. This encodes CASSLDVTGTREQYF. The variable domain in full, with the rest retrieved from reference TRBV11-2 and TRBJ2-7, is EAGVAQSPRYKIIEKRQSVAFWCNPISGHATLYWYQQILGQGPKLLIQFQNNGVVDDSQLPKDRFSAERLKGVDSTLKIQPAKLEDSAVYLCASSLDVTGTREQYFGPGTRLTVT.

The sample holds many counts of this clonotype. V is TRBV10-3 and J is TRBJ2-7; D uncertain. CDR3 size: 11 residues. Trimming removed 7 bases at V and 2 bases at J, with 6 bases between. CDR1 is ENHRY and CDR2 is SYGVKD in the germline V gene. The chain's CDR3 is CAIKETYEQYF. The CDR3, as DNA: TGTGCCATCAAAGAGACCTACGAGCAGTACTTC.

This clonotype was detected only a few times. The chain combines TRBV5-1 with TRBJ2-7; 8 bases agree with TRBD1. Trimming took 0 bases from V and 6 from J; bases not matched to a gene: 14. This CDR3 is 17 amino acids long. Germline-derived CDR1 and CDR2 are SGHRS and YFSETQ. CDR3 loop: CASSLDGRGHSFSEQYF. CDR3 nucleotides: TGCGCCAGCAGCTTGGATGGCAGGGGGCATTCCTTTTCCGAGCAGTACTTC.

This clonotype was seen at least ten times. The chain combines TRBV6-1 with TRBJ2-3, with 9 bases matching TRBD2. The ends lost 7 bases at V and 3 bases at J; junction bases unmatched: 17. The germline CDR1 and CDR2 sequences are MNHNS and SASEGT. The CDR3 extends over 18 amino acids. CDR3 coding DNA: TGTGCCAGCATTCCGGGCTCTGCGGGGGGGGGATCGACAGATACGCAGTATTTT. Translated, it gives CASIPGSAGGGSTDTQYF.

The chain links TRBV29-1 to TRBJ2-1; D is unresolved. This CDR3 is 12 amino acids long. V was shortened by 0 bases and J by 5 bases, with 5 bases between the two germline ends. Germline V gene lookup returns CDR1 SQVTM and CDR2 ANQGSEA. This CDR3 reads CSVEDPHNEQFF. CDR3 in DNA: TGCAGCGTTGAAGATCCCCACAATGAGCAGTTCTTC.

This clonotype was observed a few times. J is TRBJ2-2 and V is TRBV4-2; TRBD1 aligns across 10 bases. The CDR3 sequence is 15 residues long. Germline V CDR1 and CDR2: LGHNA, YNFKEQ. Germline trimming cut 3 bases from V and 7 bases from J; bases unmatched to any gene: 5. Here the CDR3 DNA reads TGTGCCAGCAGCCACCTGACAGGGGGCGGCGGGGAGCTGTTTTTT. Translated: CASSHLTGGGGELFF.

V is TRBV4-3 and J is TRBJ2-3; possible D gene TRBD1, 5 bases. The CDR3 covers 15 residues. With 0 bases removed from V and 5 bases from J, the gap between germline ends came to 12 bases. The germline gives CDR1 LGHNA, CDR2 YSLEER. CDR3 nucleotides: TGCGCCAGCAGCCAAGATGGGATGACAGAAGATACGCAGTATTTT. It yields the protein CASSQDGMTEDTQYF.

The V and J genes are TRBV7-9 and TRBJ1-4, with no clear D. The CDR3 covers 15 residues. Germline V gene data show CDR1 as SEHNR and CDR2 as FQNEAQ (reference sequence). The V end was cut by 0 bases, the J end by 0 bases, with 5 bases between. This chain's CDR3 is CASSLAETTNEKLFF. In nucleotides, the CDR3 is TGTGCCAGCAGCTTAGCAGAGACAACTAATGAAAAACTGTTTTTT.

The chain uses TRBV4-3 and TRBJ1-4; D possibly corresponds to TRBD1 (5 bases). This CDR3 spans 17 amino acids. Trimming removed 1 base at V and 4 bases at J, with 16 bases between. CDR1 is LGHNA, CDR2 YSLEER, per germline. The CDR3 sequence: CASSQGSGGDGNEKLFF. The CDR3 DNA is TGCGCCAGCAGCCAAGGGTCGGGGGGAGATGGTAATGAAAAACTGTTTTTT.